The rows below give T cell receptor beta chains drawn from one sample of a study of T cells after yellow fever vaccination. TCRdb re-called the 5' RACE reads with MiXCR, one entry per CDR3 protein. The data contain about 350,000 distinct CDR3 sequences, approximately 8% of them seen just once; the ten biggest clones take up 17%. Specimen: PBMCs, collected about 49 days after the first yellow fever vaccination. All receptors derive from a man between 18 and 29 years old who received the YFV17D yellow fever vaccine. The CDR3 runs from the conserved cysteine through the conserved F or W. The order of the fields is D gene, CDR3 length, J gene, V gene, clone size, CDR3 DNA, CDR3 protein. D genes are given only for firm matches. Rows may omit the clone size; those that give it use once, few, many or a size class.

d_call: .; cdr3_length: 16; j_call: TRBJ2-3; v_call: TRBV29-1; clone_size: .; cdr3_nt: TGCAGCGTTTGGGGGACACAGGGAATTGGTACAGATACGCAGTATTTT; cdr3_aa: CSVWGTQGIGTDTQYF
d_call: .; cdr3_length: 19; j_call: TRBJ1-5; v_call: TRBV11-2; clone_size: .; cdr3_nt: TGTGCCAGCAGCCTTCGGGCTGTACAGGGATCCTATAGCAATCAGCCCCAGCATTTT; cdr3_aa: CASSLRAVQGSYSNQPQHF
d_call: TRBD2; cdr3_length: 15; j_call: TRBJ2-5; v_call: TRBV15; clone_size: few; cdr3_nt: TGTGCCACCAGCAGAGCCTCACGGGGGGAAGAGACCCAGTACTTC; cdr3_aa: CATSRASRGEETQYF
d_call: .; cdr3_length: 11; j_call: TRBJ2-7; v_call: TRBV12-3/TRBV12-4; clone_size: few; cdr3_nt: TGTGCCAGCAGTTTACACTACGAGCAGTACTTC; cdr3_aa: CASSLHYEQYF
d_call: TRBD1; cdr3_length: 16; j_call: TRBJ2-1; v_call: TRBV28; clone_size: .; cdr3_nt: TGTGCCAGCAGTTTATCTTCGTGGGACAGCTACAATGAGCAGTTCTTC; cdr3_aa: CASSLSSWDSYNEQFF
d_call: .; cdr3_length: 14; j_call: TRBJ1-2; v_call: TRBV6-5; clone_size: few; cdr3_nt: TGTGCCAGCAGTTACTCGAACAGCTACTATGGCTACACCTTC; cdr3_aa: CASSYSNSYYGYTF
d_call: .; cdr3_length: 14; j_call: TRBJ2-2; v_call: TRBV7-2; clone_size: .; cdr3_nt: TGTGCCAGCCGCGGGCGAGGAAACACCGGGGAGCTGTTTTTT; cdr3_aa: CASRGRGNTGELFF
d_call: .; cdr3_length: 11; j_call: TRBJ2-3; v_call: TRBV6-1; clone_size: few; cdr3_nt: TGTGCCAGCAGTCCCCCCGGGGGGCAGTATTTT; cdr3_aa: CASSPPGGQYF
d_call: TRBD1; cdr3_length: 14; j_call: TRBJ1-2; v_call: TRBV29-1; clone_size: .; cdr3_nt: TGCAGCGTTGATGGGGGACAGGGGGATGGAGGCTACACCTTC; cdr3_aa: CSVDGGQGDGGYTF
d_call: TRBD1; cdr3_length: 15; j_call: TRBJ2-5; v_call: TRBV20-1; clone_size: few; cdr3_nt: TGCAGTGCTAGAGGCCTACAGGGGTTGCTAGAGACCCAGTACTTC; cdr3_aa: CSARGLQGLLETQYF
d_call: .; cdr3_length: 15; j_call: TRBJ2-2; v_call: TRBV28; clone_size: .; cdr3_nt: TGTGCCAGCAGGACCCCGGTCGAAGACACCGGGGAGCTGTTTTTT; cdr3_aa: CASRTPVEDTGELFF
d_call: .; cdr3_length: 15; j_call: TRBJ2-7; v_call: TRBV20-1; clone_size: few; cdr3_nt: TGCAGTGCTAGACGGGGGGCGGGGAGGGGCTACGAGCAGTACTTC; cdr3_aa: CSARRGAGRGYEQYF
d_call: .; cdr3_length: 12; j_call: TRBJ1-3; v_call: TRBV29-1; clone_size: few; cdr3_nt: TGCAGCTCCAGGGGTTCTGGAAACACCATATATTTT; cdr3_aa: CSSRGSGNTIYF
d_call: TRBD1; cdr3_length: 14; j_call: TRBJ2-7; v_call: TRBV5-4; clone_size: .; cdr3_nt: TGTGCCAGCAGCTTGGTGACAGGGGACTACGAGCAGTACTTC; cdr3_aa: CASSLVTGDYEQYF
d_call: TRBD1; cdr3_length: 15; j_call: TRBJ2-7; v_call: TRBV10-3; clone_size: few; cdr3_nt: TGTGCCATCAGTGACCCGACAGGGTATGTTTTCGAGCAGTACTTC; cdr3_aa: CAISDPTGYVFEQYF
d_call: TRBD1; cdr3_length: 13; j_call: TRBJ2-7; v_call: TRBV29-1; clone_size: .; cdr3_nt: TGCAGCGCGAGACAGGGGGCCTCCTACGAGCAGTACTTC; cdr3_aa: CSARQGASYEQYF
d_call: .; cdr3_length: 18; j_call: TRBJ2-2; v_call: TRBV7-9; clone_size: .; cdr3_nt: TGTGCCAGCAGCTTAGACTTGGTGGTAGCGACGAACACCGGGGAGCTGTTTTTT; cdr3_aa: CASSLDLVVATNTGELFF
d_call: .; cdr3_length: 13; j_call: TRBJ1-6; v_call: TRBV6-1; clone_size: few; cdr3_nt: TGTGCCAGCAGTCCATTGGACAGCTTCTTCCTCCACTTT; cdr3_aa: CASSPLDSFFLHF
d_call: .; cdr3_length: 11; j_call: TRBJ2-1; v_call: TRBV10-3; clone_size: few; cdr3_nt: TGTGCCATCAGTGCGCGAAATGAGCAGTTCTTC; cdr3_aa: CAISARNEQFF
d_call: .; cdr3_length: 12; j_call: TRBJ1-5; v_call: TRBV27; clone_size: .; cdr3_nt: TGTGCCAGCAGATGGGGTCAGGGGCCCCAGCATTTT; cdr3_aa: CASRWGQGPQHF
d_call: TRBD1; cdr3_length: 15; j_call: TRBJ1-6; v_call: TRBV19; clone_size: .; cdr3_nt: TGTGCCAGTAGTGGCTCCGGACAGGGCAATTCACCCCTCCACTTT; cdr3_aa: CASSGSGQGNSPLHF
d_call: .; cdr3_length: 15; j_call: TRBJ2-1; v_call: TRBV5-1; clone_size: .; cdr3_nt: TGCGCCAGCAGCTTGTCTCCGGGGCTCTTTAATGAGCAGTTCTTC; cdr3_aa: CASSLSPGLFNEQFF
d_call: .; cdr3_length: 15; j_call: TRBJ2-2; v_call: TRBV5-1; clone_size: .; cdr3_nt: TGCGCCAGCAGCCATCAGGGTTCGGGCACCGGGGAGCTGTTTTTT; cdr3_aa: CASSHQGSGTGELFF
d_call: .; cdr3_length: 17; j_call: TRBJ2-1; v_call: TRBV14; clone_size: few; cdr3_nt: TGTGCCAGCAGCCAAGCGTTTGGGGCAGGGAAGGGTAGTGAGCAGTTCTTC; cdr3_aa: CASSQAFGAGKGSEQFF
d_call: .; cdr3_length: 15; j_call: TRBJ2-1; v_call: TRBV12-1; clone_size: .; cdr3_nt: TGTGCCAGCAGCCCGGGACTAGAAAGAAACAATGAGCAGTTCTTC; cdr3_aa: CASSPGLERNNEQFF
d_call: .; cdr3_length: 11; j_call: TRBJ2-7; v_call: TRBV19; clone_size: .; cdr3_nt: TGTGCCAGTAGTACGCCGACTCACAGGGAGTTC; cdr3_aa: CASSTPTHREF
d_call: .; cdr3_length: 20; j_call: TRBJ2-3; v_call: TRBV9; clone_size: few; cdr3_nt: TGTGCCAGCAGCGTATCCATCTGGGGAAGTCGCCGGGACAGCACAGATACGCAGTATTTT; cdr3_aa: CASSVSIWGSRRDSTDTQYF
d_call: .; cdr3_length: 15; j_call: TRBJ2-2; v_call: TRBV11-3; clone_size: .; cdr3_nt: TGTGCCAGCAGCTTATCAGGGGTGGGACCCGGGGAGCTGTTTTTT; cdr3_aa: CASSLSGVGPGELFF
d_call: TRBD1; cdr3_length: 14; j_call: TRBJ1-2; v_call: TRBV29-1; clone_size: few; cdr3_nt: TGCAGCGTTAAGGGACAGGGTGCTAACTATGGCTACACCTTC; cdr3_aa: CSVKGQGANYGYTF